This TCR beta chain emerged from a study of T cell repertoires in cytomegalovirus infection. Study summary: HLA-C-restricted CMV epitopes, recently identified, and well-studied HLA-B-restricted ones were used by the study. TCR beta signatures that were public indicated CMV infection and matching HLA type. Findings and limits, study-wide: The cumulative frequency of public TCR beta families identified carriers of CMV plus the relevant HLA. HLA-C-restricted CMV-specific TCR beta clonotypes prevailed in the ex vivo response.

With 4 bases removed from V and 12 bases from J, the gap between germline ends came to 11 bases. Germline V CDR1 and CDR2: SGDLS, YYNGEE. This CDR3 comprises 11 residues. Using its own MiXCR run on the reads, TCRdb lists one record per CDR3 protein. Among about a million distinct CDR3 sequences listed, roughly 30% were seen once. Turning to this clonotype: Antigen specificity is unknown.

The sequence was obtained from a human donor in good health (CMV status not recorded). Some clones in this sample may be carry-over from other donors' samples. V gene TRBV9 combines with J gene TRBJ2-1; the D gene is possibly TRBD2 (6 bases). The source was cultured CD8+ T cells from PBMCs, collected from culture after CMV antigen stimulation. The CDR3 DNA is TGTGCCAGCAGCTCGGACTACGGGCAGTTCTTC. Translation: CASSSDYGQFF.